Listed below are T cell receptor beta chains from one sample, sequenced in a study of human T cells and chemical hapten exposure. A single record per CDR3 protein comes from TCRdb applying MiXCR to the 5' RACE reads. The data hold more than 140,000 distinct CDR3 sequences, with approximately 4% observed a single time. The receptors stem from a female donor in good health. CDR3s include the opening cysteine and the closing phenylalanine or tryptophan. The order of the fields is clone size, D gene, J gene, V gene, CDR3 DNA, CDR3 protein. The D gene is left open where the match is weak. Rows give clone size only sometimes, using once, few, many, or a class for an expanded clone.

few	-	TRBJ2-3	TRBV7-8	TGTGCCAGCAGCCCAAGGGGCAGGGCTAGCACAGATACGCAGTATTTT	CASSPRGRASTDTQYF
few	-	TRBJ1-1	TRBV5-1	TGCGCCAGCAGCTTGGCTGAGACACGTAACACTGAAGCTTTCTTT	CASSLAETRNTEAFF
many	-	TRBJ1-1	TRBV19	TGTGCCAGTAGTTTGCAGGAGGGGTACACTGAAGCTTTCTTT	CASSLQEGYTEAFF
many	TRBD1	TRBJ1-1	TRBV6-1	TGTGCCAGCAGTGGCACAGGGGTCTACACTGAAGCTTTCTTT	CASSGTGVYTEAFF
-	-	TRBJ1-1	TRBV20-1	TGCAGTGCGTCGGTCGTGGGGGCTTTCTTT	CSASVVGAFF
few	-	TRBJ2-2	TRBV11-1	TGTGCCAGCAGCTTAGGGCAGTCCTCCGGGGAGCTGTTTTTT	CASSLGQSSGELFF
many	-	TRBJ1-1	TRBV15	TGTGCCACCAGCAGTGGAGCGGGGAACACTGAAGCTTTCTTT	CATSSGAGNTEAFF
many	-	TRBJ2-7	TRBV7-2	TGTGCCAGCAGCTTGGGGACACCCTACGAGCAGTACTTC	CASSLGTPYEQYF
many	TRBD1	TRBJ1-1	TRBV27	TGTGCCACCGCCTCCCGGACAGGGAACACTGAAGCTTTCTTT	CATASRTGNTEAFF
many	-	TRBJ2-7	TRBV20-1	TGCAGTGCTAGAGAAGAGTTCGCACAGACATTTTACGAGCAGTACTTC	CSAREEFAQTFYEQYF
-	TRBD1	TRBJ2-1	TRBV5-1	TGCGCCAGTTCTACAGGGGGTAGCATGGGTGAGCAGTTCTTC	CASSTGGSMGEQFF
many	-	TRBJ1-5	TRBV6-5	TGTGCCAGCAGTTACCGGCAGGGTCGCAATCAGCCCCAGCATTTT	CASSYRQGRNQPQHF
many	-	TRBJ1-1	TRBV20-1	TGCAGTGGGGAAGGGAAGGGCACGAACACTGAAGCTTTCTTT	CSGEGKGTNTEAFF
many	-	TRBJ2-4	TRBV6-2/TRBV6-3	TGTGCCAGCAGTTACCCGGGGGTAACCAAAAACATTCAGTACTTC	CASSYPGVTKNIQYF
many	TRBD1	TRBJ1-1	TRBV30	TGTGCCTGGAGTGGGGACAGAGATTCGATCCGCTTT	CAWSGDRDSIRF
many	TRBD2	TRBJ2-5	TRBV5-1	TGCGCCAGCAGCTTGCGTAGCGGGGGTTTCCAAGAGACCCAGTACTTC	CASSLRSGGFQETQYF
many	TRBD1	TRBJ1-2	TRBV27	TGTGCCAGCAGTTTAACAGGGGGTAGCCATGGCTACACCTTC	CASSLTGGSHGYTF
many	-	TRBJ1-2	TRBV29-1	TGCAGCGTTGTCCCGGACAATGGGGTCTATGGCTACACCTTC	CSVVPDNGVYGYTF
few	-	TRBJ2-7	TRBV7-2	TGTGCCAGCAGCTTGGGCTTCGAAGGAAGCTCCTACGAGCAGTACTTC	CASSLGFEGSSYEQYF
many	TRBD1	TRBJ1-5	TRBV20-1	TGCAGTGCCAACGACAGGGGAGGACAGCCCCAGCATTTT	CSANDRGGQPQHF
many	-	TRBJ2-7	TRBV5-5	TGTGCCAGCAGCTCGCCCTTTCGAGTGTTGGCCTACGAGCAGTACTTC	CASSSPFRVLAYEQYF
few	TRBD1	TRBJ1-3	TRBV19	TGTGCCAGTAGTTTTTGGACAGGGACGGCGGACACCATATATTTT	CASSFWTGTADTIYF
-	-	TRBJ2-3	TRBV5-4	TGTGCCAGCAGCTCCAAGAACACAGATACGCAGTATTTT	CASSSKNTDTQYF
many	TRBD2	TRBJ2-3	TRBV5-1	TGCGCCAGCAGCTTGACGACTAGCGGACTCACAGATACGCAGTATTTT	CASSLTTSGLTDTQYF
many	-	TRBJ1-6	TRBV12-3/TRBV12-4	TGTGCCAGCAGTCGCGGACAAGTGAATTCACCCCTCCACTTT	CASSRGQVNSPLHF
-	-	TRBJ1-1	TRBV7-3	TGTGCCAGCAGCCCAAGCAGTACGGCCCCCGAGTTCGCTTTCTTT	CASSPSSTAPEFAFF
many	TRBD1	TRBJ2-3	TRBV5-1	TGCGCCAGCAGCCCTTGGACAGGGAGGTCGGATACGCAGTATTTT	CASSPWTGRSDTQYF
many	-	TRBJ1-3	TRBV9	TGTGCCAGCAGCCCCACATTCGGTAGGGGCGAGATTAGAAACACCATATATTTT	CASSPTFGRGEIRNTIYF
-	-	TRBJ2-1	TRBV5-5	TGTGCCAGCCTTAGAGGGGCGGGGTACAATGAGCAGTTCTTC	CASLRGAGYNEQFF
-	TRBD1	TRBJ1-4	TRBV5-8	TGTGCCAGCAGCTTGACAGGGGCCGCAACTAATGAAAAACTGTTTTTT	CASSLTGAATNEKLFF